The 7 T cell receptor beta chains listed next were all sequenced from one sample in a study of vaccination and CD4 T cells after COVID-19. Cultured CD4+ T-cell DNA underwent Oncomine TCR Beta short-read sequencing. TCRdb passed the PCR reads through MiXCR, listing each CDR3 protein once. The sample yields more than 15,000 distinct CDR3 sequences, approximately 31% seen once. Stated treatment: approximately 9-day PBMC culture with coronavirus spike peptide pools or control peptides (ViraFEST assay). These receptors lack a known antigen. Material: cultured CD4+ T cells from blood. The receptors were sampled from a human donor with COVID-19.

The V call is TRBV12-3 or TRBV12-4, the J call TRBJ2-5, with TRBD1 matching over 10 bases. This CDR3 contains 15 residues. V shed 7 bases and J 5 bases; nucleotides not matched to a gene: 10. Here the CDR3 reads CASTRQGAPGETQYF. The CDR3 DNA is TGTGCCAGCACCAGACAGGGGGCCCCCGGGGAGACCCAGTACTTC.

This chain's CDR3 is CASSRLQGRDQETQYF. The CDR3 region has the DNA TGTGCCAGCAGCCGACTTCAGGGTAGGGACCAAGAGACCCAGTACTTC. The J gene is TRBJ2-5, the V gene TRBV5-5, with D tentatively TRBD1 (5 bases). V lost 4 bases and J 0 bases, leaving 16 bases between the germline ends. The CDR3 consists of 16 residues. Germline CDR1 and CDR2: SGHKS and YYEKEE (reference sequence).

As for this clonotype: Germline is not matched at one junction end, which may reflect a read error. The chain carries TRBV7-7 and TRBJ1-2; TRBD1 agrees at 10 bases. Germline V gene sequence: CDR1 SSHAT, CDR2 FNYEAQ (reference sequence). This CDR3 contains 16 residues. The CDR3 DNA is TGTGCTAGCAGCGCACGGGACAGGGGCGTTTGGTATGGCTACACCTTC. Protein sequence: CASSARDRGVWYGYTF.

This clonotype came up a few times. The chain uses TRBV30 and TRBJ1-2; 8 bases align to TRBD1. With V trimmed by 6 bases and J by 5 bases, 11 bases remained unmatched. Germline V gene data show CDR1 as GTSNPN and CDR2 as SVGIG (reference sequence). This CDR3 comprises 14 residues. Here the CDR3 DNA reads TGTGCCTGTTCACGGCCAGGGGGCGGGTATGGCTACACCTTC. This translates into CACSRPGGGYGYTF.

In its sample, this clonotype was seen once. The chain is built from TRBV5-6 and TRBJ2-7, with 7 positions matching TRBD2. The CDR3 is made up of 13 amino acids. In germline, CDR1 is SGHDT, CDR2 YYEEEE. V was clipped by 6 bases and J by 3 bases; unmatched bases: 6. The CDR3 here is CASTPREGYEQYF. For the CDR3, the DNA is TGTGCCAGCACCCCGAGGGAGGGCTACGAGCAGTACTTC.

The chain has TRBV6-2 or TRBV6-3 and TRBJ2-1, with D possibly being TRBD1 or TRBD2 (5 bases each). Trimming took 4 bases from V and 0 from J, leaving 10 bases between them. Germline CDR1 is MNHEY and CDR2 is SVGEGT. The CDR3 is made up of 15 amino acids. CDR3 residues: CASSSPGTSYNEQFF. CDR3 nucleotides: TGTGCCAGCAGTTCGCCAGGGACCTCCTACAATGAGCAGTTCTTC.

The rearrangement uses TRBV5-1 and TRBJ1-6; D may be TRBD1 (5 bases). The CDR3 contains 16 residues. CDR1 and CDR2 from the germline V gene are SGHRS and YFSETQ. Trimming left V 0 bases short and J 6 bases short, with 13 bases between. In DNA, the CDR3 is TGCGCCAGCAGCTTGGGCCAGGGAGATGGTAATTCACCCCTCCACTTT. Protein: CASSLGQGDGNSPLHF.